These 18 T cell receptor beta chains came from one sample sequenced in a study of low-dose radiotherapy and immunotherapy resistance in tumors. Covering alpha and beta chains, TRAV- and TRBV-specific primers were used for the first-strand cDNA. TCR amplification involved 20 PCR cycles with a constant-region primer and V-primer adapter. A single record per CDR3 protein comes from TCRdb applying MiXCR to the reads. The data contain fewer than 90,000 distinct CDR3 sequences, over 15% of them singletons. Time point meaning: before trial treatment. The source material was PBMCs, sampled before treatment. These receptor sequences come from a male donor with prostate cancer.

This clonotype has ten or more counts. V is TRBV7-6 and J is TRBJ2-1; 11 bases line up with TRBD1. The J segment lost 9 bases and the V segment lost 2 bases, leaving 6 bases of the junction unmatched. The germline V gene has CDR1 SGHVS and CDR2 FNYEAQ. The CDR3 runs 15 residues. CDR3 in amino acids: CASSLHRDRGFEQFF. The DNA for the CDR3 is TGTGCCAGCAGCTTACACCGGGACAGGGGGTTTGAGCAGTTCTTC.

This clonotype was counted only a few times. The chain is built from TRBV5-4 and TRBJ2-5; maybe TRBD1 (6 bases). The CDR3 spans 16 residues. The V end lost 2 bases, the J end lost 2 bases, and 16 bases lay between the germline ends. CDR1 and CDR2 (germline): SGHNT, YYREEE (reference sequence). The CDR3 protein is CASSLGHQGSQETQYF. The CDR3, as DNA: TGTGCCAGCAGCTTAGGGCATCAGGGGTCGCAAGAGACCCAGTACTTC.

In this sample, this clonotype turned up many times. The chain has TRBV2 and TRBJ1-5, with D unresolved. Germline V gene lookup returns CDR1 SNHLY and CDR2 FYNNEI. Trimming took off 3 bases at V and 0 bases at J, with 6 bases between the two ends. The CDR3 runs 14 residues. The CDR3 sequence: CASSEGSSNQPQHF. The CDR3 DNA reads TGTGCCAGCAGTGAGGGGAGTAGCAATCAGCCCCAGCATTTT.

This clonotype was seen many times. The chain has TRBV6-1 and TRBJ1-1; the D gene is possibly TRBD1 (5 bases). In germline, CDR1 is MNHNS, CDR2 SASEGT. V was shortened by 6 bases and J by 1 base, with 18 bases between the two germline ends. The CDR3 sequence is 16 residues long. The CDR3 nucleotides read TGTGCCAGCAGCTTTCTACAGGAGCTCGAGAACACTGAAGCTTTCTTT. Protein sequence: CASSFLQELENTEAFF.

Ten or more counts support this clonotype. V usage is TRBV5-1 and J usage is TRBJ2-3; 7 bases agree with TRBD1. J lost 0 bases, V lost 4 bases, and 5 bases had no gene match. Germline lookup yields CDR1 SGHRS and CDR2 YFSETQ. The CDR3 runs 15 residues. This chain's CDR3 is CASSPWTGSTDTQYF. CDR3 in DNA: TGCGCCAGCAGCCCATGGACAGGTAGCACAGATACGCAGTATTTT.

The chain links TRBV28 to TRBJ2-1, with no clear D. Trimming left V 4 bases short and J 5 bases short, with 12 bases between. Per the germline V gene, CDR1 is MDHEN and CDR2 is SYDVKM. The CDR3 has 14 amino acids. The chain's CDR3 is CASSSAYRDNEQFF. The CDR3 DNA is TGTGCCAGCAGTTCCGCCTATCGCGACAATGAGCAGTTCTTC. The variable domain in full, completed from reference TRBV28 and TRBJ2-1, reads DVKVTQSSRYLVKRTGEKVFLECVQDMDHENMFWYRQDPGLGLRLIYFSYDVKMKEKGDIPEGYSVSREKKERFSLILESASTNQTSMYLCASSSAYRDNEQFFGPGTRLTVL.

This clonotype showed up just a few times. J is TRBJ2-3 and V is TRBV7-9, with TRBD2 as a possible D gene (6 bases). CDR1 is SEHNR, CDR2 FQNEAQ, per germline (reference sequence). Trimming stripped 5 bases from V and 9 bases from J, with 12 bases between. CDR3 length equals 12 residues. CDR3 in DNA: TGTGCCAGCAGCCCGGAGGAGGGGACGCAGTATTTT. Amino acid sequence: CASSPEEGTQYF.

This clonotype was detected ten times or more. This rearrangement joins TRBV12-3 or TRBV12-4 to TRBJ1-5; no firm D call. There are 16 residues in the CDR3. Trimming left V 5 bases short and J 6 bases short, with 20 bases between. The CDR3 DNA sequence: TGTGCCAGCAGTGACCGGACCGATCTTCTCGGTCAGCCCCAGCATTTT. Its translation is CASSDRTDLLGQPQHF.

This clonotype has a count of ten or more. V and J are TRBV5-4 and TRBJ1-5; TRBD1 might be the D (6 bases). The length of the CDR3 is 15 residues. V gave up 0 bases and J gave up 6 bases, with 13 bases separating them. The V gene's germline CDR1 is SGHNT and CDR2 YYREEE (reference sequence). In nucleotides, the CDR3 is TGTGCCAGCAGCTTGGACCAGGGGCCGATTCAGCCCCAGCATTTT. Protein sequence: CASSLDQGPIQPQHF.

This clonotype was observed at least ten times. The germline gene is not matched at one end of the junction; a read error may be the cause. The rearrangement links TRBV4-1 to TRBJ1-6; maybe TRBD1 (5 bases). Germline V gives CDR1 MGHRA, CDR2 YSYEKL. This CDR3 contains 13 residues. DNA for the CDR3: TGCGCCAGCAGCCAAGGGGTGTGGGACGGAGTCTACTTT. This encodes CASSQGVWDGVYF.

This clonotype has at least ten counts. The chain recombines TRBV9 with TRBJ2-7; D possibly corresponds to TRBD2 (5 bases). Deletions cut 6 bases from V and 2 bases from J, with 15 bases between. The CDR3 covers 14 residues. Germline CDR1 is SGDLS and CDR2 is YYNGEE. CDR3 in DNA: TGTGCCAGCACCCCACAGCGGCCCCCCTACGAGCAGTACTTC. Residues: CASTPQRPPYEQYF.

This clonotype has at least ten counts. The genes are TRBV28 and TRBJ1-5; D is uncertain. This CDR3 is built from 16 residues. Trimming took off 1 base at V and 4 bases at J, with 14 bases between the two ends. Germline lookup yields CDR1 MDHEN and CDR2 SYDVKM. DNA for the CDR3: TGTGCCAGCAGTTTATCTGGCCCAGGTCTAAATCAGCCCCAGCATTTT. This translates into CASSLSGPGLNQPQHF.

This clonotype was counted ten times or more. Here the CDR3 reads CSARDPAGGSNSPLHF. Written as DNA, the CDR3 is TGCAGTGCTAGAGATCCCGCGGGGGGCAGCAATTCACCCCTCCACTTT. V and J are TRBV20-1 and TRBJ1-6, with D possibly matching TRBD1 (6 bases). The germline V gene has CDR1 DFQATT and CDR2 SNEGSKA (reference sequence). This CDR3 spans 16 amino acids. V lost 0 bases and J lost 7, with 16 bases in between.

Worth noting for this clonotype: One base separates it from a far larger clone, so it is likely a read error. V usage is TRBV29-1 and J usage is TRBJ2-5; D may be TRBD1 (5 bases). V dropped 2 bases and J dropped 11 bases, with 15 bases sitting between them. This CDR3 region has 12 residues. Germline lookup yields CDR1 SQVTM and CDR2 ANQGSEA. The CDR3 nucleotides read TGCAGCGTTGAACTCAGGGTTCATGAGCAGTACTTC. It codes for CSVELRVHEQYF. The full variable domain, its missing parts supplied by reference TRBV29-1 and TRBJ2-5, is SAVISQKPSRDICQRGTSLTIQCQVDSQVTMMFWYRQQPGQSLTLIATANQGSEATYESGFVIDKFPISRPNLTFSTLTVSNMSPEDSSIYLCSVELRVHEQYFGPGTRLLVL.

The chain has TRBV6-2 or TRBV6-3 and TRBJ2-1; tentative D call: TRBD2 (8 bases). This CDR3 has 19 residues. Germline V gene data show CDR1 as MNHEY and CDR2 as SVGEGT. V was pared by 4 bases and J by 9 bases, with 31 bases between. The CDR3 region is CASSSITQGGSGVLGEQFF. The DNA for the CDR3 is TGTGCCAGCAGTTCTATAACCCAGGGGGGTAGCGGGGTACTAGGTGAGCAGTTCTTC.

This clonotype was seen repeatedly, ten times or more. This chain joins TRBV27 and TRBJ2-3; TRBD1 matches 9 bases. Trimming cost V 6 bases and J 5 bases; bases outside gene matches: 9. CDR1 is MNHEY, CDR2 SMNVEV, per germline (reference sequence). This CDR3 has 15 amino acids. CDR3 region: CASRKQQGAEDTQYF. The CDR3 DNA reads TGTGCCAGCAGGAAACAACAGGGGGCTGAAGATACGCAGTATTTT.

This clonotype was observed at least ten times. The CDR3 DNA is TGTGCCAGCAGTACACCGATGGGACTAGCGGGAGAGCAGTTCTTC. Translated, it gives CASSTPMGLAGEQFF. V gene TRBV28 combines with J gene TRBJ2-1; 13 bases are shared with TRBD2. J was trimmed by 10 bases and V by 5 bases; bases with no gene match: 8. Per the germline V gene, CDR1 is MDHEN and CDR2 is SYDVKM. The CDR3 contains 15 residues.

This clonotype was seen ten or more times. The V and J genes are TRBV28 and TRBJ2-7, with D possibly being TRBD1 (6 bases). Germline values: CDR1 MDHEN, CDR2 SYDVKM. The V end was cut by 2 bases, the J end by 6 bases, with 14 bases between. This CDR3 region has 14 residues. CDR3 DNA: TGTGCCAGCAGTTTACGGCTTACAGGGCTCGAGCAGTACTTC. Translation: CASSLRLTGLEQYF.